This TCR beta chain was sequenced in a study of blood T cell repertoires in COVID-19. Turning to the study itself: PBMCs, B-cell-depleted T cells, or T cells were the source of the cDNA or gDNA that made up the material.

The table came from immunoSEQ multiplex PCR; TCRdb's copy has only in-frame clones and leaves some out. The data contain approximately 440,000 clones, less than 95% of them singletons. This clone was observed a handful of times. Deletions cut 0 bases from V and 1 base from J, with 8 bases between. The CDR3 consists of 15 residues. Germline CDR1 MNHEY, CDR2 SMNVEV (reference sequence). The specimen sequenced was PBMCs or T cells enriched from blood (not recorded which). The J gene is TRBJ2-3, the V gene TRBV27; TRBD2 is a possible D gene (6 bases). The TCR originated in a man younger than 30 who had recovered from COVID-19. The CDR3 DNA reads TGTGCCAGCAGTTTATCCAGGAGGGGCACAGATACGCAGTATTTT. Translated, it gives CASSLSRRGTDTQYF.